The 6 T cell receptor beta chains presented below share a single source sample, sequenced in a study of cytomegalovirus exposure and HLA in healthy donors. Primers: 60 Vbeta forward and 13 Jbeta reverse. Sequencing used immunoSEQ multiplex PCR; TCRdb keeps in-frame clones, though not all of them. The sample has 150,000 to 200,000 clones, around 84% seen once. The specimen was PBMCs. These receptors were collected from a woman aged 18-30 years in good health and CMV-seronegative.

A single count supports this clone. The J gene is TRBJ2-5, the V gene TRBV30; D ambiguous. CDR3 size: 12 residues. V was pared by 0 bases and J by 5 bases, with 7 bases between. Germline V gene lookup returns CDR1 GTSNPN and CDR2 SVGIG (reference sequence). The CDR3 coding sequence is TGTGCCTGGAGTGTGAATGAGGAGACCCAGTACTTC. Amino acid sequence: CAWSVNEETQYF.

The CDR3, as DNA: TGTGCCAGCAGCCCCCGACTAGCGGGAGGAGGTAGCACAGATACGCAGTATTTT. Translation gives CASSPRLAGGGSTDTQYF. The chain recombines TRBV9 with TRBJ2-3; 13 bases are shared with TRBD2. CDR1 and CDR2 from the germline V gene are SGDLS and YYNGEE. The V and J ends lost 4 bases and 0 bases, in that order; junction bases with no gene match: 8. The CDR3 consists of 18 residues.

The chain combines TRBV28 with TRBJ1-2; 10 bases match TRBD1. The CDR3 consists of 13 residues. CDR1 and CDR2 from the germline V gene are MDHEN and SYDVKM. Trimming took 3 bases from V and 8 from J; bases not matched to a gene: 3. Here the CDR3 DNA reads TGTGCCAGCAGTTTTTGGGACAGGGGAGGCTACACCTTC. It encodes CASSFWDRGGYTF.

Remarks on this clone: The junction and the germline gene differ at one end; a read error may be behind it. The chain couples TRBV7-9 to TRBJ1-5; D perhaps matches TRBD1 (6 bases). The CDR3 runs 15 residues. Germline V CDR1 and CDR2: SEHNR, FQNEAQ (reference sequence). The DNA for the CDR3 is TGTGCCAGCAGCTCTCAAGGGGGGGTGAATCGGCCCCAGCATTTT. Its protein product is CASSSQGGVNRPQHF.

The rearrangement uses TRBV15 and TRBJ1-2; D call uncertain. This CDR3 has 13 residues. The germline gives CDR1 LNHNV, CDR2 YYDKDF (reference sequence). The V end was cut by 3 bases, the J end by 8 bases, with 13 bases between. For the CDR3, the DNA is TGTGCCACCAGCAGCCCTGGGGAGGGCGGCTACACCTTC. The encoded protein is CATSSPGEGGYTF. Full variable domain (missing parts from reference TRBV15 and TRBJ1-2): DAMVIQNPRYQVTQFGKPVTLSCSQTLNHNVMYWYQQKSSQAPKLLFHYYDKDFNNEADTPDNFQSRRPNTSFCFLDIRSPGLGDTAMYLCATSSPGEGGYTFGSGTRLTVV.

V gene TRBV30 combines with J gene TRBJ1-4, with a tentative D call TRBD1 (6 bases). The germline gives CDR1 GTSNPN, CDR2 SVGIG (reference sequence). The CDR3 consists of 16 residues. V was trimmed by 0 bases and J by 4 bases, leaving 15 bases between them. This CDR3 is CAWSVLWGRGNEKLFF. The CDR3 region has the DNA TGTGCCTGGAGTGTACTTTGGGGCAGGGGTAATGAAAAACTGTTTTTT.